Listed below are T cell receptor beta chains from one sample, sequenced in a study of neurological immune-mediated disorders. MiXCR was run by TCRdb on the 5' RACE reads, yielding one entry per CDR3 protein. The data show about 46,000 distinct CDR3 sequences, around 1.9% seen once. The sequenced sample consisted of PBMCs. These receptors all stem from a woman aged 40-49 years with multiple sclerosis. CDR3s include the opening cysteine and the closing phenylalanine or tryptophan. Fields, in order: V gene, clone size, D gene, J gene, CDR3 protein, CDR3 DNA. D genes are given only for firm matches. Clone size is given as once, few or many counts, or a class when the clone is expanded.

v_gene: TRBV5-1
abundance: many
d_gene: TRBD1
j_gene: TRBJ1-6
CDR3aa: CASRTGIDSPLHF
CDR3nt: TGCGCCAGCAGGACAGGGATAGATTCACCCCTCCACTTT

v_gene: TRBV12-5
abundance: many
d_gene: TRBD1
j_gene: TRBJ1-5
CDR3aa: CASGLVTAGTEPNQPQHF
CDR3nt: TGTGCTAGTGGTTTGGTAACCGCGGGGACAGAACCCAATCAGCCCCAGCATTTT

v_gene: TRBV10-2
abundance: medium-sized
d_gene: NA
j_gene: TRBJ2-3
CDR3aa: CASSSTDTQYF
CDR3nt: TGCGCCAGCAGTTCCACAGATACGCAGTATTTT

v_gene: TRBV7-6
abundance: many
d_gene: TRBD1
j_gene: TRBJ2-7
CDR3aa: CASSLGGDEQYF
CDR3nt: TGTGCCAGCAGCCTAGGGGGCGACGAGCAGTACTTC

v_gene: TRBV20-1
abundance: many
d_gene: NA
j_gene: TRBJ2-3
CDR3aa: CSATLFARHTDTQYF
CDR3nt: TGCAGTGCCACCCTATTCGCCAGACACACAGATACGCAGTATTTT

v_gene: TRBV6-6
abundance: many
d_gene: TRBD1
j_gene: TRBJ1-2
CDR3aa: CASSPTGVGYTF
CDR3nt: TGTGCCAGCAGTCCGACAGGGGTTGGCTACACCTTC

v_gene: TRBV7-2
abundance: many
d_gene: NA
j_gene: TRBJ2-7
CDR3aa: CASSSFITAAQYF
CDR3nt: TGTGCCAGCAGCTCCTTTATAACGGCCGCGCAGTACTTC

v_gene: TRBV20-1
abundance: many
d_gene: NA
j_gene: TRBJ2-7
CDR3aa: CSATYQGTYEQYF
CDR3nt: TGCAGTGCTACTTATCAGGGGACCTACGAGCAGTACTTC

v_gene: TRBV10-1
abundance: many
d_gene: NA
j_gene: TRBJ2-3
CDR3aa: CASSESQGRDTQYF
CDR3nt: TGCGCCAGCAGTGAAAGCCAGGGCAGGGATACGCAGTATTTT

v_gene: TRBV5-6
abundance: many
d_gene: NA
j_gene: TRBJ2-2
CDR3aa: CASSWNGELFF
CDR3nt: TGTGCCAGCAGCTGGAACGGGGAGCTGTTTTTT

v_gene: TRBV14
abundance: many
d_gene: NA
j_gene: TRBJ1-5
CDR3aa: CASSQDGYQPQHF
CDR3nt: TGTGCCAGCAGCCAAGATGGGTATCAGCCCCAGCATTTT

v_gene: TRBV7-9
abundance: many
d_gene: NA
j_gene: TRBJ1-2
CDR3aa: CASSPGESNYGYTF
CDR3nt: TGTGCCAGCAGCCCCGGGGAGTCTAACTATGGCTACACCTTC

v_gene: TRBV12-3/TRBV12-4
abundance: many
d_gene: NA
j_gene: TRBJ1-1
CDR3aa: CASRKREDTEAFF
CDR3nt: TGTGCCAGCAGGAAGAGGGAGGACACTGAAGCTTTCTTT

v_gene: TRBV20-1
abundance: many
d_gene: NA
j_gene: TRBJ2-1
CDR3aa: CSASGDNSYNEQFF
CDR3nt: TGCAGTGCTAGTGGGGATAACTCCTACAATGAGCAGTTCTTC

v_gene: TRBV11-2
abundance: many
d_gene: NA
j_gene: TRBJ1-4
CDR3aa: CASSSLHEKLFF
CDR3nt: TGTGCCAGCAGCTCCCTTCATGAAAAACTGTTTTTT

v_gene: TRBV12-3/TRBV12-4
abundance: many
d_gene: NA
j_gene: TRBJ1-2
CDR3aa: CASSLIGSRGYTF
CDR3nt: TGTGCCAGCAGTTTGATAGGGAGCCGTGGCTACACCTTC

v_gene: TRBV20-1
abundance: many
d_gene: NA
j_gene: TRBJ2-3
CDR3aa: CSAGGGRTDTQYF
CDR3nt: TGCAGTGCCGGAGGGGGGCGCACAGATACGCAGTATTTT

v_gene: TRBV20-1
abundance: many
d_gene: NA
j_gene: TRBJ2-7
CDR3aa: CSARGGNEQYF
CDR3nt: TGCAGTGCTAGAGGGGGGAACGAGCAGTACTTC

v_gene: TRBV20-1
abundance: many
d_gene: NA
j_gene: TRBJ1-6
CDR3aa: CSASADRNSPLHF
CDR3nt: TGCAGTGCTAGTGCGGACAGAAATTCACCCCTCCACTTT

v_gene: TRBV5-1
abundance: many
d_gene: NA
j_gene: TRBJ1-3
CDR3aa: CASSLRPSSGNTIYF
CDR3nt: TGCGCCAGCAGCTTGCGGCCGAGCTCTGGAAACACCATATATTTT

v_gene: TRBV20-1
abundance: many
d_gene: NA
j_gene: TRBJ1-5
CDR3aa: CSAREDRFQPQHF
CDR3nt: TGCAGTGCTAGAGAAGACCGGTTTCAGCCCCAGCATTTT

v_gene: TRBV5-5
abundance: many
d_gene: TRBD1
j_gene: TRBJ1-1
CDR3aa: CASSRGLGTEAFF
CDR3nt: TGTGCCAGCAGCAGGGGGCTGGGCACTGAAGCTTTCTTT

v_gene: TRBV29-1
abundance: many
d_gene: NA
j_gene: TRBJ1-2
CDR3aa: CSGGGGKGGYTF
CDR3nt: TGCAGCGGCGGGGGAGGGAAGGGCGGCTACACCTTC

v_gene: TRBV2
abundance: many
d_gene: NA
j_gene: TRBJ2-7
CDR3aa: CASSDGQLSYEQYF
CDR3nt: TGTGCCAGCAGTGACGGACAGTTGTCCTACGAGCAGTACTTC